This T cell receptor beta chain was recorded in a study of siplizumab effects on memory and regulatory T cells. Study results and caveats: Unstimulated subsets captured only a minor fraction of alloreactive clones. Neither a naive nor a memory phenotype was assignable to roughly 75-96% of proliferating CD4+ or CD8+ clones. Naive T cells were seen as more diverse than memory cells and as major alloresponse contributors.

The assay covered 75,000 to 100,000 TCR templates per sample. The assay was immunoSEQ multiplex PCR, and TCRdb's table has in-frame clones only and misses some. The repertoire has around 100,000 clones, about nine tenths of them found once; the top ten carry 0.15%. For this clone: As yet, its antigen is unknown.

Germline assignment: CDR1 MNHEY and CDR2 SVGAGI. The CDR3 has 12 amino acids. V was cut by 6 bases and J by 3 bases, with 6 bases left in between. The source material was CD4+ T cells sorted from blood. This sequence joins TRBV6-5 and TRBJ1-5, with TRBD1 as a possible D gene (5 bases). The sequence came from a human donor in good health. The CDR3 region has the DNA TGTGCCAGCAGGGACAACAATCAGCCCCAGCATTTT. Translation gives CASRDNNQPQHF.